The 20 T cell receptor beta chains presented below share a single source sample, sequenced in a study of beta chain features in type 1 diabetes. As every portion of the isolated RNA was reverse transcribed, the sequencing read expressed TCRB transcripts. The assay was immunoSEQ multiplex PCR, and TCRdb's table has in-frame clones only and misses some. The table includes 120,000 to 150,000 clones, roughly 53% detected once. Sequenced input: Tregs from blood. Receptors were obtained from a man aged 18 to 30 in good health.

This clone was counted between two and nine times. CDR3 sequence: CASSRDTSYEQYF. In DNA form, the CDR3 reads TGTGCCAGCAGTCGCGACACTTCCTACGAGCAGTACTTC. The rearrangement uses TRBV25-1 and TRBJ2-7; D uncertain. CDR1 is MGHDK, CDR2 SYGVNS, per germline. CDR3 length: 13 amino acids. V gave up 5 bases and J gave up 1 base, with 9 bases separating them.

The rearrangement links TRBV15 to TRBJ2-1; TRBD1 might be the D (5 bases). CDR3 length equals 12 residues. Trimming shortened V by 2 bases and J by 12 bases, and 11 bases separated the two germline ends. Germline CDR1 and CDR2: LNHNV and YYDKDF (reference sequence). CDR3 DNA sequence: TGTGCCACCAGCAGAAGGGGTAGTGGGCAGTTCTTC. Protein sequence: CATSRRGSGQFF.

This clone was observed a few times. V usage is TRBV4-3 and J usage is TRBJ2-3; TRBD2 is a possible D gene (5 bases). V gave up 4 bases and J gave up 1 base, with 9 bases separating them. This CDR3 has 14 amino acids. Looked up from germline, CDR1 is LGHNA and CDR2 is YSLEER. The CDR3 loop reads CASSRVGGTDTQYF. The CDR3 region has the DNA TGCGCCAGCAGCCGAGTCGGGGGCACAGATACGCAGTATTTT.

The chain is built from TRBV19 and TRBJ1-5; D gene ambiguous. V lost 3 bases to trimming and J lost 5 bases, with 5 bases between them. CDR3 size: 12 residues. Germline CDR1 reads LNHDA; CDR2 reads SQIVND (reference sequence). CDR3: CASSMRYQPQHF. The CDR3 DNA reads TGTGCCAGTAGTATGAGGTATCAGCCCCAGCATTTT.

The rearrangement links TRBV7-2 to TRBJ2-7, with D tentatively TRBD2 (5 bases). V lost 1 base and J 7 bases, leaving 14 bases between the germline ends. CDR1 and CDR2 (germline): SGHTA, FQGNSA. This CDR3 comprises 14 residues. CDR3 sequence: CASSLGRAGLEQYF. CDR3 DNA: TGTGCCAGCAGCTTAGGGCGGGCAGGTCTGGAGCAGTACTTC.

V is TRBV7-2 and J is TRBJ1-1; tentative D call: TRBD1 (6 bases). The germline gives CDR1 SGHTA, CDR2 FQGNSA. V was clipped by 7 bases and J by 0 bases, with 12 bases between them. CDR3 length: 14 residues. Here the CDR3 reads CASTRGRVNTEAFF. In DNA form, the CDR3 reads TGTGCCAGCACAAGGGGGAGGGTGAACACTGAAGCTTTCTTT.

V and J are TRBV7-2 and TRBJ2-2, with 7 bases fitting TRBD2. The CDR3 has 16 residues. V gave up 3 bases and J gave up 5 bases; unmatched junction bases: 9. CDR1 and CDR2 from the germline V gene are SGHTA and FQGNSA. The chain's CDR3 is CASSLGGGSTTGELFF. CDR3 in DNA: TGTGCCAGCAGCTTGGGCGGGGGATCAACAACCGGGGAGCTGTTTTTT.

The chain combines TRBV5-1 with TRBJ1-2; perhaps TRBD1 as D (5 bases). The CDR3 consists of 13 residues. From germline, CDR1 is SGHRS and CDR2 YFSETQ. With 0 bases removed from V and 7 bases from J, the gap between germline ends came to 10 bases. The CDR3 DNA reads as TGCGCCAGCAGCTTGGGGCAGGGTGGTGGCTACACCTTC. Its translation is CASSLGQGGGYTF.

The chain's CDR3 is CASRLDQGARANVLTF. In DNA form, the CDR3 reads TGTGCCAGCAGACTCGATCAGGGGGCCCGGGCCAACGTCCTGACTTTC. The V gene is TRBV28, the J gene TRBJ2-6, with 8 nucleotides matching TRBD1. CDR3 length: 16 residues. V gave up 6 bases and J gave up 5 bases; unmatched junction bases: 9. CDR1 is MDHEN and CDR2 is SYDVKM in the germline V gene.

This clone turned up a few times. This chain uses TRBV28 with TRBJ1-4, with D tentatively TRBD1 (6 bases). The germline gives CDR1 MDHEN, CDR2 SYDVKM. This CDR3 spans 15 amino acids. Trimming took off 4 bases at V and 8 bases at J, with 17 bases between the two ends. Here the CDR3 reads CASSSQGRFDEKLFF. CDR3 DNA: TGTGCCAGCAGTTCACAGGGCCGGTTTGACGAAAAACTGTTTTTT.

This chain uses TRBV9 with TRBJ2-3, with 10 bases lining up with TRBD1. CDR1 and CDR2 (germline): SGDLS, YYNGEE. J gave up 6 bases and V 3 bases, and 7 bases lay outside the gene matches. CDR3 length: 15 residues. The CDR3 here is CASSADRGSADTQYF. CDR3 DNA: TGTGCCAGCAGCGCGGACAGGGGGTCCGCGGATACGCAGTATTTT.

This clone occurred a few times. The rearrangement uses TRBV7-9 and TRBJ2-1; a possible D gene is TRBD1 (6 bases). Germline V gives CDR1 SEHNR, CDR2 FQNEAQ (reference sequence). Trimming removed 3 bases from V and 9 bases from J, with 12 bases in between. The CDR3 length is 13 residues. CDR3 sequence (DNA): TGTGCCAGCAGCTTCACAGGGCTGAGTGAGCAGTTCTTC. It is translated as CASSFTGLSEQFF.

J is TRBJ2-5 and V is TRBV6-5; TRBD2 aligns across 12 bases. With V trimmed by 0 bases and J by 5 bases, 4 bases remained unmatched. The CDR3 contains 16 residues. The V gene's germline CDR1 is MNHEY and CDR2 SVGAGI. For the CDR3, the DNA is TGTGCCAGCAGTTACTCTGTGCTAGCGGGAGGGGAGACCCAGTACTTC. It codes for CASSYSVLAGGETQYF.

The V call is TRBV29-1, the J call TRBJ1-4, with D possibly being TRBD1 (5 bases). The CDR3 is made up of 15 amino acids. Per germline, CDR1 SQVTM and CDR2 ANQGSEA. V gave up 4 bases and J gave up 4 bases, with 16 bases separating them. This CDR3 reads CSVVDLGDNNEKLFF. The CDR3 nucleotides are TGCAGCGTTGTAGATCTAGGGGATAATAATGAAAAACTGTTTTTT. Complete variable domain (other parts from reference TRBV29-1 and TRBJ1-4): SAVISQKPSRDICQRGTSLTIQCQVDSQVTMMFWYRQQPGQSLTLIATANQGSEATYESGFVIDKFPISRPNLTFSTLTVSNMSPEDSSIYLCSVVDLGDNNEKLFFGSGTQLSVL.

This rearrangement joins TRBV10-3 to TRBJ2-2; D is unclear. Germline V lookup: CDR1 ENHRY, CDR2 SYGVKD. The CDR3 is 12 residues long. The V end lost 2 bases, the J end lost 6 bases, and 4 bases lay between the germline ends. CDR3: CAISEVAGELFF. CDR3 sequence (DNA): TGTGCCATCAGTGAGGTCGCCGGGGAGCTGTTTTTT.

The chain has TRBV30 and TRBJ2-5, with 7 nucleotides matching TRBD2. This CDR3 region has 14 residues. V shed 1 base, J shed 4 bases, and the junction held 6 bases outside the gene matches. Germline CDR1 and CDR2: GTSNPN and SVGIG (reference sequence). The CDR3 is CAWSGGRGRETQYF. The CDR3 DNA reads as TGTGCCTGGAGTGGAGGGCGGGGGAGAGAGACCCAGTACTTC.

The J gene is TRBJ2-3, the V gene TRBV7-2, with 8 bases fitting TRBD2. CDR1 and CDR2 (germline): SGHTA, FQGNSA. J lost 6 bases, V lost 0 bases, and 2 bases had no gene match. The length of the CDR3 is 14 residues. The CDR3 sequence: CASSLASGMDTQYF. CDR3 coding DNA: TGTGCCAGCAGCTTAGCTAGCGGGATGGATACGCAGTATTTT.

CDR3 DNA sequence: TGTGCCAGCAGCCATCGGGACAGGCCTAACTATGGCTACACCTTC. Its protein is CASSHRDRPNYGYTF. The chain uses TRBV7-2 and TRBJ1-2; 8 bases are a match to TRBD1. CDR3 length: 15 amino acids. The junction had 5 bases not matched to a gene; V was cut back by 5 bases and J by 0 bases. CDR1 is SGHTA and CDR2 is FQGNSA in the germline V gene.

This chain links TRBV4-2 with TRBJ1-2; 7 bases align to TRBD1. The germline V gene encodes CDR1 LGHNA and CDR2 YNFKEQ. The V segment lost 2 bases and the J segment 5 bases; nucleotides outside the gene matches: 11. The CDR3 has 16 amino acids. The CDR3 sequence: CASSQFQGGGIYGYTF. The CDR3 region has the DNA TGTGCCAGCAGCCAATTCCAGGGGGGTGGGATTTATGGCTACACCTTC.

This clone was seen more than once but under ten times. V usage is TRBV7-2 and J usage is TRBJ2-2; possibly TRBD1 for D (8 bases). CDR1 is SGHTA and CDR2 is FQGNSA in the germline V gene. The CDR3 sequence is 16 residues long. V was trimmed by 1 base and J by 6 bases, leaving 15 bases between them. The DNA for the CDR3 is TGTGCCAGCAGCTTAGATAACAGGGGGGGTGCCGGGGAGCTGTTTTTT. It codes for CASSLDNRGGAGELFF.